The source of this TCR beta chain is a study of pediatric ulcerative colitis. Study-wide findings and caveats: Acute severe colitis showed lower rectal diversity from clonal expansions. Compared with controls, ulcerative colitis showed greater blood-rectum clone sharing.

One to two pinch biopsies were taken from the rectum during colonoscopy. Using immunoSEQ multiplex PCR, the repertoire was profiled, and TCRdb retains in-frame clones only, with some absent. The data show approximately 17,000 clones, 60% to 80% seen once. As for this clone: Its antigen is not known.

Trimming removed 4 bases at V and 1 base at J, with 13 bases between. Germline V gives CDR1 SNHLY, CDR2 FYNNEI. The CDR3 has 15 amino acids. This TCR derives from a boy younger than 18 who was a control in a study of pediatric ulcerative colitis. This chain links TRBV2 with TRBJ1-1, with a weak D call TRBD1 (6 bases). Source material: gut tissue. CDR3 region: CASSGWLQGNTEAFF. CDR3 nucleotides: TGTGCCAGCAGTGGTTGGCTACAGGGGAACACTGAAGCTTTCTTT.